The 24 T cell receptor beta chains below all came from one sample that was sequenced in a study of blood T cell repertoires in COVID-19. Measured with immunoSEQ multiplex PCR; TCRdb has only the in-frame clones, and not every one. This table has around 280,000 clones, around 85% appearing once. What was sequenced was PBMCs or T cells enriched from blood (not recorded which). The receptor source for this set is a woman aged 40-49 years who had recovered from COVID-19.

CDR3 coding DNA: TGTGCCAGCGGGGTACTCGGAGGGGAAGAGACCCAGTACTTC. Amino acid sequence: CASGVLGGEETQYF. The gene calls are TRBV28 and TRBJ2-5, with a tentative D call TRBD2 (6 bases). V was trimmed by 8 bases and J by 3 bases, leaving 16 bases between them. From germline, CDR1 is MDHEN and CDR2 SYDVKM. This CDR3 contains 14 residues.

This chain uses TRBV24-1 with TRBJ2-7, with D hard to call. This CDR3 spans 10 amino acids. The germline V gene encodes CDR1 KGHDR and CDR2 SFDVKD. The germline V and J ends were trimmed by 10 bases and 6 bases, with 9 bases remaining between them. The CDR3 DNA reads as TGTGCCACTAGAGTCTGCGAGCAGTACTTC. It is translated as CATRVCEQYF.

The chain carries TRBV27 and TRBJ1-6; a possible D gene is TRBD1 (6 bases). This CDR3 has 17 amino acids. Germline V gene sequence: CDR1 MNHEY, CDR2 SMNVEV (reference sequence). V lost 0 bases to trimming and J lost 6 bases, with 15 bases between them. The chain's CDR3 is CASSLSKVAGVNSPLHF. The DNA of the CDR3 is TGTGCCAGCAGTTTATCGAAAGTCGCAGGGGTTAATTCACCCCTCCACTTT.

The CDR3 sequence: CAGRQPHMNTEAFF. DNA of the CDR3: TGTGCCGGGCGACAGCCCCACATGAACACTGAAGCTTTCTTT. The chain employs TRBV28 and TRBJ1-1; TRBD1 is a possible D gene (5 bases). The CDR3 totals 14 residues. V was shortened by 11 bases and J by 0 bases, with 16 bases between the two germline ends. Germline V gene lookup returns CDR1 MDHEN and CDR2 SYDVKM.

The chain is built from TRBV15 and TRBJ1-5; TRBD1 agrees at 9 bases. The CDR3 loop spans 17 amino acids. The germline gives CDR1 LNHNV, CDR2 YYDKDF (reference sequence). The junction had 6 bases not matched to a gene; V was cut back by 0 bases and J by 3 bases. The CDR3 DNA reads TGTGCCACCAGCAGAGAAGGAGGACAGGGGTACAATCAGCCCCAGCATTTT. Protein: CATSREGGQGYNQPQHF.

This clone occurred once. The DNA is omitted, as the CDR3 cannot be located on it reliably, and the CDR3 follows TCRdb's listing. The chain recombines TRBV2 with TRBJ2-4; the table assigns TRBD1, which was not confirmed against the DNA. The CDR3 comprises 17 residues, both ends counted. Per the germline V gene, CDR1 is SNHLY and CDR2 is FYNNEI. The CDR3 sequence is CASGDGTAFFGKNIQYF.

This clone was picked up a small number of times. The rearrangement joins TRBV5-1 to TRBJ1-2, with D unresolved. V was cut by 1 base and J by 3 bases, with 4 bases left in between. Germline V gene lookup returns CDR1 SGHRS and CDR2 YFSETQ. The length of the CDR3 is 12 residues. The CDR3 bases are TGCGCCAGCAGCTTGACTGACTATGGCTACACCTTC. Its protein is CASSLTDYGYTF.

V is TRBV12-3 or TRBV12-4 and J is TRBJ2-5, with D perhaps matching TRBD1 (5 bases). Trimming removed 6 bases at V and 2 bases at J, with 10 bases between. CDR3 length equals 13 residues. CDR3 bases: TGTGCCAGCAGCCGAAGACAGCAAGAGACCCAGTACTTC. Its translation is CASSRRQQETQYF.

The chain carries TRBV7-2 and TRBJ2-7, with D perhaps matching TRBD1 (5 bases). The V end lost 1 base, the J end lost 3 bases, and 16 bases lay between the germline ends. The CDR3 has 16 residues. Germline CDR1 SGHTA, CDR2 FQGNSA. The CDR3 sequence is CASSLESIGAVYEQYF. CDR3 nucleotide sequence: TGTGCCAGCAGCTTAGAGTCTATAGGGGCCGTCTACGAGCAGTACTTC.

This chain connects TRBV19 to TRBJ2-1; 7 bases are shared with TRBD1. The V segment lost 5 bases and the J segment 4 bases; nucleotides outside the gene matches: 5. The length of the CDR3 is 14 residues. CDR1 LNHDA and CDR2 SQIVND come from the germline V gene (reference sequence). DNA for the CDR3: TGTGCCAGTAGTCGGGACAGTCAATACAATGAGCAGTTCTTC. It yields the protein CASSRDSQYNEQFF.

The V and J genes are TRBV7-9 and TRBJ1-2; D may be TRBD1 (6 bases). CDR3 length: 14 amino acids. The ends were cut back, 7 bases at V and 8 bases at J, with 20 bases in the middle. Germline CDR1 and CDR2: SEHNR and FQNEAQ (reference sequence). Here the CDR3 DNA reads TGTGCCAGCAAGACCGCGTCAGGGGCCGGGGGCTACACCTTC. Translation: CASKTASGAGGYTF.

This clone appeared a single time. The gene calls are TRBV19 and TRBJ2-7, with TRBD2 matching 7 bases. The junction had 24 bases not matched to a gene; V was cut back by 7 bases and J by 3 bases. Germline CDR1 and CDR2: LNHDA and SQIVND (reference sequence). CDR3 length: 19 residues. The CDR3 sequence is CASTSQGGDPHTRGYEQYF. CDR3 nucleotide sequence: TGTGCCAGTACCTCTCAGGGAGGGGATCCTCATACGAGGGGCTACGAGCAGTACTTC.

The chain is built from TRBV3-1 (or the pseudogene TRBV3-2) and TRBJ2-1; 13 bases map to TRBD2. J gave up 9 bases and V 0 bases, and 5 bases lay outside the gene matches. Germline-derived CDR1 and CDR2 are LGHDT and YNNKEL (reference sequence). The CDR3 sequence is 16 residues long. CDR3 in amino acids: CASSQELAGGQGEQFF. CDR3 nucleotides: TGTGCCAGCAGCCAAGAACTAGCGGGAGGGCAGGGTGAGCAGTTCTTC.

The chain carries TRBV19 and TRBJ2-1; 11 bases map to TRBD2. In germline, CDR1 is LNHDA, CDR2 SQIVND (reference sequence). This CDR3 comprises 18 residues. J gave up 3 bases and V 7 bases, and 14 bases lay outside the gene matches. The CDR3 loop reads CASMMGAKGLAGYNEQFF. The CDR3 DNA follows: TGTGCCAGTATGATGGGGGCCAAAGGACTAGCGGGCTACAATGAGCAGTTCTTC.

The chain employs TRBV19 and TRBJ1-5; tentative D call: TRBD1 (5 bases). The germline CDR1 and CDR2 sequences are LNHDA and SQIVND (reference sequence). Deletions cut 10 bases from V and 4 bases from J, with 20 bases between. The CDR3 length is 15 residues. The chain's CDR3 is CATQNRRGPNQPQHF. The CDR3 DNA is TGTGCCACCCAAAACAGAAGGGGCCCGAATCAGCCCCAGCATTTT.

There are a few counts of this clone. The J gene is TRBJ1-1, the V gene TRBV25-1, with a tentative D call TRBD1 (6 bases). CDR1 and CDR2 from the germline V gene are MGHDK and SYGVNS. V was trimmed by 2 bases and J by 3 bases, leaving 7 bases between them. This CDR3 region has 13 residues. CDR3 coding DNA: TGTGCCAGCAGTGAAGGACAGTACACTGAAGCTTTCTTT. Translation: CASSEGQYTEAFF.

The J gene is TRBJ2-1, the V gene TRBV27; the match to TRBD2 covers 8 bases. CDR1 and CDR2 from the germline V gene are MNHEY and SMNVEV (reference sequence). This CDR3 is built from 14 residues. V lost 3 bases, J lost 7 bases, and 5 bases stayed unmatched. CDR3 protein: CASSFQVAGNEQFF. CDR3 nucleotide sequence: TGTGCCAGCAGTTTTCAGGTAGCGGGGAATGAGCAGTTCTTC.

This rearrangement joins TRBV28 to TRBJ1-3; TRBD1 matches at 7 bases. The V gene's germline CDR1 is MDHEN and CDR2 SYDVKM. Trimming cost V 5 bases and J 0 bases; bases outside gene matches: 10. The CDR3 has 17 residues. The CDR3 loop is CASSVFLGGGSGNTIYF. The CDR3 nucleotides are TGTGCCAGCAGTGTATTTCTAGGGGGCGGCTCTGGAAACACCATATATTTT.

This chain connects TRBV28 to TRBJ1-5, with 7 bases matching TRBD1. Looked up from germline, CDR1 is MDHEN and CDR2 is SYDVKM. V shed 6 bases, J shed 7 bases, and the junction held 9 bases outside the gene matches. The CDR3 is made up of 14 amino acids. This CDR3 reads CASRRDRARQPQHF. The CDR3, as DNA: TGTGCCAGCAGACGAGACAGGGCTCGGCAGCCCCAGCATTTT.

This chain joins TRBV6-5 and TRBJ1-1; D call uncertain. Trimming took off 0 bases at V and 1 base at J, with 9 bases between the two ends. The CDR3 contains 15 residues. Germline CDR1 reads MNHEY; CDR2 reads SVGAGI. CDR3 bases: TGTGCCAGCAGTTACTCGGTACAGAAGAACACTGAAGCTTTCTTT. Translating it yields CASSYSVQKNTEAFF.

A note on this clone: A clone one base away is much larger, so this may be a read error. The chain uses TRBV5-1 and TRBJ1-4; D might be TRBD1 (6 bases). This CDR3 spans 14 amino acids. Looked up from germline, CDR1 is SGHRS and CDR2 is YFSETQ. V lost 3 bases and J lost 0, with 6 bases in between. CDR3 sequence (DNA): TGCGCCAGCAGCTGGACAGCAACTAATGAAAAACTGTTTTTT. Translation: CASSWTATNEKLFF.

The CDR3 DNA is TGTGCCAGCAGCTTAGTAATAGCGGCAAGCACAGATACGCAGTATTTT. It encodes CASSLVIAASTDTQYF. The chain carries TRBV11-2 and TRBJ2-3; tentative D call: TRBD2 (6 bases). The germline V and J ends were trimmed by 1 base and 0 bases, with 11 bases remaining between them. The CDR3 consists of 16 residues. Germline values: CDR1 SGHAT, CDR2 FQNNGV.

The chain recombines TRBV21-1 with TRBJ2-3; TRBD2 is the table's D call and was not checked against the DNA. TRBV21-1 is given as a pseudogene. This CDR3 has 16 amino acids. The CDR3 loop is CASSIGDFQRTDTQYF. CDR3 DNA: TGTGCCAGCAGCATAGGGGACTTCCAACGCACAGATACGCAGTATTTT.

Points on this clone: Other DNA sequences in this sample translate to the same CDR3. The chain combines TRBV7-2 with TRBJ2-1; D is undetermined. This CDR3 is built from 13 residues. Germline CDR1 SGHTA, CDR2 FQGNSA. V lost 3 bases and J 0 bases, leaving 3 bases between the germline ends. CDR3 amino acids: CASSLSSYNEQFF. As DNA, the CDR3 is TGTGCCAGCAGCTTGAGCTCCTACAATGAGCAGTTCTTC. Supplemented by reference TRBV7-2 and TRBJ2-1, the full variable domain reads GAGVSQSPSNKVTEKGKDVELRCDPISGHTALYWYRQSLGQGLEFLIYFQGNSAPDKSGLPSDRFSAERTGGSVSTLTIQRTQQEDSAVYLCASSLSSYNEQFFGPGTRLTVL.